The 2 T cell receptor beta chains below were found in one sample sequenced in a study of T cell changes during pregnancy in multiple sclerosis. Clones were read by immunoSEQ multiplex PCR, and TCRdb kept only the in-frame ones, dropping some. The sample lists roughly 39,000 clones, 85% to 95% occurring once. The starting material was CD4+ T cells from peripheral blood mononuclear cells, obtained after pregnancy. The receptors shown here come from a female donor in good health, enrolled as a control in a pregnancy study.

The rearrangement uses TRBV27 and TRBJ1-5, with D possibly TRBD1 on 5 matching bases. Deletions cut 4 bases from V and 6 bases from J, with 19 bases between. The CDR3 sequence is 16 residues long. From germline, CDR1 is MNHEY and CDR2 SMNVEV (reference sequence). The DNA of the CDR3 is TGTGCCAGCAGTTCCCACTTAGGGCAGGGCGGTCAGCCCCAGCATTTT. Amino acid sequence: CASSSHLGQGGQPQHF.

The chain links TRBV9 to TRBJ1-2; D is possibly TRBD1 (6 bases). The V and J ends lost 3 bases and 2 bases respectively, with 14 bases between them. The CDR3 runs 15 residues. From germline, CDR1 is SGDLS and CDR2 YYNGEE. CDR3: CASSELTGPNYGYTF. The CDR3 coding sequence is TGTGCCAGCAGCGAGTTGACAGGACCGAACTATGGCTACACCTTC.